This T cell receptor (beta chain) is drawn from a study of T cell responses to AZD1222 COVID-19 vaccine. Study outcomes and limitations: Donors were mostly white British, more females; clonal diversity possibly underestimated. Two doses of AZD1222 preceded a rise in Spike-specific TCR breadth and depth.

This CDR3 has 14 amino acids. The V and J ends lost 3 bases and 5 bases, in that order; junction bases with no gene match: 7. CDR1 and CDR2 (germline): LGHNA, YSLEER. Of note for this clone: Antigen specificity is unknown.

Using immunoSEQ multiplex PCR, the repertoire was profiled, and TCRdb retains in-frame clones only, with some absent. The sample shows roughly 90,000 clones, approximately 86% of them seen only once. The chain combines TRBV4-3 with TRBJ2-7; 7 nucleotides match TRBD2. This sequence was found in an adult in good health. The sample in question was peripheral blood, obtained on day 0 of AZD1222 vaccination. In DNA, the CDR3 is TGCGCCAGCAGCCATCTAAGTCGGGGGGACGAGCAGTACTTC. This encodes CASSHLSRGDEQYF.